The rows below give T cell receptor beta chains drawn from one sample of a study of CD8+CD57+ T cells in acquired aplastic anemia. TCRdb re-called the reads with MiXCR, one entry per CDR3 protein. The repertoire holds about 400,000 distinct CDR3 sequences, with 60% to 80% as singletons. Sequencing input: sorted CD4+, CD8+, or CD8+CD57+ T cells (not recorded which) from PBMCs. These receptors all come from a human donor in good health, serving as a control. Each CDR3 is given with its conserved first and last residue.

V gene	J gene	CDR3 protein
TRBV19	TRBJ1-3	CASSRDRTTGNTIYF
TRBV9	TRBJ1-1	CASSVDGMNTEAFF
TRBV9	TRBJ2-5	CASSVAGTGDWAQYF
TRBV7-2	TRBJ1-6	CASSLLAGQVSSYNSPLHF
TRBV6-1	TRBJ1-4	CASRSQGRAEKLFF
TRBV5-6	TRBJ2-5	CASSRKGVLGLQETQYF
TRBV5-3	TRBJ2-3	CATRTGESTDTQYF
TRBV5-1	TRBJ1-1	CASSLPSGTGFVTEAFF
TRBV29-1	TRBJ2-6	CSVAGTGGAGTGANVLTF
TRBV7-9	TRBJ1-5	CASSLNEGGNQPQHF
TRBV7-6	TRBJ2-5	CASSLAGANAYEHF
TRBV7-7	TRBJ1-4	CATSGRAGRRKHHLFF
TRBV9	TRBJ2-3	CASSVAISGGTDNF
TRBV15	TRBJ2-1	CASSPAGGPDNEELF
TRBV29-1	TRBJ2-5	CSVEDLASGEGWYF
TRBV7-3	TRBJ1-2	CASLRGNHGYTF
TRBV6-1	TRBJ1-2	CASSEFRGAVNGYTF
TRBV4-1	TRBJ2-1	CASSQEAGDGDTQFF
TRBV9	TRBJ2-2	CASSRQGDINGELFF
TRBV15	TRBJ2-4	CATSRDLAGDGKNIQYF
TRBV6-6	TRBJ2-7	CASSPGGGGYEQCF
TRBV7-2	TRBJ2-1	CASREGGPNEQFF
TRBV20-1	TRBJ2-7	CSARDRGYEQYF
TRBV5-1	TRBJ1-6	CASSVLQVTENSPLHF
TRBV9	TRBJ2-3	CASSVAISGGTDTQYF
TRBV19	TRBJ2-2	CASTRSGELFF
TRBV7-3	TRBJ2-1	CATRMYQGKNGQFF
TRBV2	TRBJ1-5	CASTPRDDNQPQHF
TRBV7-2	TRBJ1-5	CASSVDGTALRAGF
TRBV5-1	TRBJ1-2	CASILTSRVVTF
TRBV5-1	TRBJ1-2	CASSLEAAYGYAF
TRBV6-6	TRBJ2-7	CASGLRYEQYF
TRBV7-9	TRBJ1-5	CASSPNFNQPQHF
TRBV19	TRBJ2-7	CASSIASGEVYEQYF
TRBV7-9	TRBJ1-4	CASRSDSRNTKNLFF
TRBV2	TRBJ1-1	CASSDNTGDEKPFF
TRBV12-3/TRBV12-4	TRBJ1-6	CASSPIQGAAPLHF
TRBV24-1	TRBJ2-5	CATSDPGTGQETQYF
TRBV19	TRBJ2-3	CASSLGQASTDTQYF
TRBV25-1	TRBJ1-5	CASSPGTGGQPQHF
TRBV7-8	TRBJ2-7	CASSLPGTGLYEQYF
TRBV12-3/TRBV12-4	TRBJ2-1	CASSSVPSWSGYNEQFF
TRBV7-9	TRBJ1-1	CASSSQGVAFF
TRBV7-2	TRBJ1-6	CASSVQGWDSPLHPLHF
TRBV10-3	TRBJ1-4	CASSYPLGRDEKLFF
TRBV2	TRBJ2-7	CASSAGTEASEQYF
TRBV7-8	TRBJ2-7	CASSYRRGGSYEQYF
TRBV7-2	TRBJ1-1	CASSQIGRGGERAFF
TRBV20-1	TRBJ1-6	CSAGQGDSPLHF
TRBV20-1	TRBJ2-3	CSARGHLYEQYF
TRBV20-1	TRBJ2-5	CSAREEWATETQYF
TRBV7-3	TRBJ2-1	CASSVEWGTGDNEQFF
TRBV9	TRBJ1-1	CASSPRPGQAYNVF
TRBV5-4	TRBJ1-6	CASKGGTGRSPLHF
TRBV7-9	TRBJ1-5	CASSLTERLSPYNHF